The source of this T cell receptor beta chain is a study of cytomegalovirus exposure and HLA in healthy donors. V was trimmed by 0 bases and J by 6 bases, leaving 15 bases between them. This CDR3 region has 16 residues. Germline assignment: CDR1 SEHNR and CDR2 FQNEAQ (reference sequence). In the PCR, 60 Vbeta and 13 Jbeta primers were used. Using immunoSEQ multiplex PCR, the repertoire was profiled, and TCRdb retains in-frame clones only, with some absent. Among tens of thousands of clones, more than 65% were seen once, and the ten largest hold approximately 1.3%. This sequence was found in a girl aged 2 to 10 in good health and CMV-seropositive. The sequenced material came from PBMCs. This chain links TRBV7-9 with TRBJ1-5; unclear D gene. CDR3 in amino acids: CASSLAPGKEVQPQHF. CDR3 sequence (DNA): TGTGCCAGCAGCTTAGCGCCGGGGAAGGAGGTTCAGCCCCAGCATTTT.